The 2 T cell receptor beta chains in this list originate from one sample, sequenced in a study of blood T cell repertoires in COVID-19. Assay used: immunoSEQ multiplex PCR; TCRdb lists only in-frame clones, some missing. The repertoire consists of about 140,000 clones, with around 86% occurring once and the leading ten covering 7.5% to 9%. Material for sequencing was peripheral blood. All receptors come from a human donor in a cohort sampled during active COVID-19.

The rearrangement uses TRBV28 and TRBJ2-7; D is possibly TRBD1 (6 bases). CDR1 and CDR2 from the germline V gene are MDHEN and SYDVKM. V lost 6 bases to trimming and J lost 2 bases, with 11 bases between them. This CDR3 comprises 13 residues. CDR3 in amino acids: CASSYGTPYEQYF. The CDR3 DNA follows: TGTGCCAGCAGCTACGGGACACCCTACGAGCAGTACTTC.

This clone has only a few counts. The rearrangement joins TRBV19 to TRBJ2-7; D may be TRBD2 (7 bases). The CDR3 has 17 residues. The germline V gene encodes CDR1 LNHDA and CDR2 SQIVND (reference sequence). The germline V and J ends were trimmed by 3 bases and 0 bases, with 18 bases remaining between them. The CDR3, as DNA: TGTGCCAGTAGTATTTGGGGGCAGGGAGGGGCCTCCTACGAGCAGTACTTC. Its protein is CASSIWGQGGASYEQYF.